This TCR beta chain was found in a study of identical twins. The study, taken as a whole, reports: There was an excess of low generation probability in the out-of-frame alpha sequences that twins shared. Models underestimated how often monozygotic twins shared out-of-frame TCR alpha. Within cord blood, abundant beta clonotypes carried fewer insertions, but memory repertoires showed no such trend. A cross-sectional statistical analysis, not follow-up of the same donors, supported the conclusions.

This clonotype was found a few times. Its cognate antigen is unknown. TCRdb recomputed calls from the 5' RACE reads with MiXCR, one row per CDR3 protein. The repertoire includes 1,800,000 or so distinct CDR3 sequences, about 30% of them detected once, and roughly 0.3% sits in the top ten. The sequence was collected from a newborn girl in good health. The specimen sequenced was cord blood.

For the CDR3, the DNA is TGCGCCAGCAGCCAGGGATTACTAGCGGGTTACAATGAGCAGTTCTTC. Translated, it gives CASSQGLLAGYNEQFF. This chain joins TRBV4-1 and TRBJ2-1; 9 bases map to TRBD2. In germline, CDR1 is MGHRA, CDR2 YSYEKL. CDR3 length equals 16 residues. V trimming: 3 bases; J trimming: 4 bases; junction bases outside the gene matches: 7.